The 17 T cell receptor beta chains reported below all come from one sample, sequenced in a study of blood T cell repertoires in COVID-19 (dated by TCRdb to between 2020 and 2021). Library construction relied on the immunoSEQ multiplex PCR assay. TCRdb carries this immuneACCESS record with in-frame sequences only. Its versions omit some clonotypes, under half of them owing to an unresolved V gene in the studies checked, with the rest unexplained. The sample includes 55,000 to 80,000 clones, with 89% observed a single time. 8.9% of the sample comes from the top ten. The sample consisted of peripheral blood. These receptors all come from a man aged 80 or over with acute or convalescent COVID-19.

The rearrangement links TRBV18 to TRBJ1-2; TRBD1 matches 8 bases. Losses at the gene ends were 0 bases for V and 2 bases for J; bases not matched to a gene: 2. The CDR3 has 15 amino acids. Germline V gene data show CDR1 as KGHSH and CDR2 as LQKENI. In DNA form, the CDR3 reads TGTGCCAGCTCACCACCGACAGGGGAGAACTATGGCTACACCTTC. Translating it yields CASSPPTGENYGYTF.

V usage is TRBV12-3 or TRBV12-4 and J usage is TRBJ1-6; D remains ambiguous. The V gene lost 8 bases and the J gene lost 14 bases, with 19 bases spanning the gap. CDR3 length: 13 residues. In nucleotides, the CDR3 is TGTGCCAGCGGAACAGACGGCTTCAAGACCCTCCACTTT. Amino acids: CASGTDGFKTLHF.

The CDR3 is CASRPQGTVHGTQYF. The CDR3 nucleotides read TGTGCCAGCAGACCCCAGGGGACAGTCCACGGGACCCAGTACTTC. The chain uses TRBV6-5 and TRBJ2-5; 7 bases fit TRBD1. The CDR3 is 15 residues long. V trimming: 6 bases; J trimming: 7 bases; junction bases outside the gene matches: 14. Germline CDR1 is MNHEY and CDR2 is SVGAGI.

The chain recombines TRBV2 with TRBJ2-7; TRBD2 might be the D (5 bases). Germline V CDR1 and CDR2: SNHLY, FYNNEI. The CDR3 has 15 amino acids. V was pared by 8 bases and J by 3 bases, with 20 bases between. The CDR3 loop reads CASVGSAGRFYEQYF. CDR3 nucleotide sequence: TGTGCCAGCGTTGGTAGCGCCGGCCGTTTCTACGAGCAGTACTTC.

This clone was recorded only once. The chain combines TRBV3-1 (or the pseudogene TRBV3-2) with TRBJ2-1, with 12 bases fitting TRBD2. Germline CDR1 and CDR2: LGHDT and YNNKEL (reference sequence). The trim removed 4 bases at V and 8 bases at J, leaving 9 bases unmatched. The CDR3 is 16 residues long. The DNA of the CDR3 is TGTGCCAGCAGCCTCCTGACTAGCGGGGGAACCTATGAGCAGTTCTTC. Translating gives CASSLLTSGGTYEQFF.

This chain's CDR3 is CASTETGENIQYF. The CDR3 DNA sequence: TGCGCCAGCACCGAGACAGGAGAAAACATTCAGTACTTC. V is TRBV23-1 and J is TRBJ2-4; D possibly corresponds to TRBD1 (6 bases). TRBV23-1 is placed among ORFs of uncertain function. This CDR3 comprises 13 residues. The V end was cut by 7 bases, the J end by 5 bases, with 12 bases between.

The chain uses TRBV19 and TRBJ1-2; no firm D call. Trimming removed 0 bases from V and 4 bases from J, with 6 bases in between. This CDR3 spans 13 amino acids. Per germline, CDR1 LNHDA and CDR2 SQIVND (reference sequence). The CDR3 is CASSIDGSYGYTF. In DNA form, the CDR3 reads TGTGCCAGTAGTATAGACGGTTCCTATGGCTACACCTTC.

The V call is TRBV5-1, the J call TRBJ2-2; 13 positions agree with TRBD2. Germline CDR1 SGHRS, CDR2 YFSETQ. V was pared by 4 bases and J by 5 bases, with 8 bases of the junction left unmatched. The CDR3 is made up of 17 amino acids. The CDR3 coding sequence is TGCGCCAGCAGCCCCCCACTAGCGGGAGGGCGAACCGGGGAGCTGTTTTTT. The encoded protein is CASSPPLAGGRTGELFF.

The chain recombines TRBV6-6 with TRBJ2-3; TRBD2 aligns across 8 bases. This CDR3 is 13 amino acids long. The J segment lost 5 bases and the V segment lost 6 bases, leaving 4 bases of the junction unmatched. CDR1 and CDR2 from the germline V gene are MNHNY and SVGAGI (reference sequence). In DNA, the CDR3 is TGTGCCAGCAGCTATGCGGGGGGAGATACGCAGTATTTT. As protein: CASSYAGGDTQYF.

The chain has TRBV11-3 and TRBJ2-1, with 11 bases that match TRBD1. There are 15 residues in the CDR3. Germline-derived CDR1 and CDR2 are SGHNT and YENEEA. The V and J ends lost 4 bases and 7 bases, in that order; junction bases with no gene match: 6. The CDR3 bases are TGTGCCAGCAGCTGGTCCGGGACAGGGGGGAATGAGCAGTTCTTC. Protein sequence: CASSWSGTGGNEQFF.

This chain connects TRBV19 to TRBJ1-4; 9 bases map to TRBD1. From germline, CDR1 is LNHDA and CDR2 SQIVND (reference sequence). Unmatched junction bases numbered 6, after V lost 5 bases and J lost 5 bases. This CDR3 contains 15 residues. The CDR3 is CASSPPGQGNEKLFF. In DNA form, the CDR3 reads TGTGCCAGTAGTCCCCCGGGACAGGGAAATGAAAAACTGTTTTTT.

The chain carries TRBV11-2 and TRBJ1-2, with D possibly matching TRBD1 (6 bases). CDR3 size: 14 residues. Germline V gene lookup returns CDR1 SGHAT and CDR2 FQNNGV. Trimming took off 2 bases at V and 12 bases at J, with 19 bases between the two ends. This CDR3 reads CASSLTGTSGKDTF. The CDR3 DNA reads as TGTGCCAGCAGCTTAACAGGGACCTCGGGAAAGGACACCTTC.

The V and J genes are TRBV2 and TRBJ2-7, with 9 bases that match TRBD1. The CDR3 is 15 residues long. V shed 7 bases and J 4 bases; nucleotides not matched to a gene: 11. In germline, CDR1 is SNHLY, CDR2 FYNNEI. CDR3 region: CASKIQGASKYEQYF. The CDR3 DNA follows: TGTGCCAGCAAAATACAGGGGGCGTCGAAGTACGAGCAGTACTTC.

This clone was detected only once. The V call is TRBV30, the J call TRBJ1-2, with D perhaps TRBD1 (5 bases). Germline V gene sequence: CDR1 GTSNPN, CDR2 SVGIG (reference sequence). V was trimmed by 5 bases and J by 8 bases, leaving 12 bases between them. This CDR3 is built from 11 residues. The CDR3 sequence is CAWGGGYGYTF. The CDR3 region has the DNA TGTGCCTGGGGCGGGGGGTACGGCTACACCTTC.

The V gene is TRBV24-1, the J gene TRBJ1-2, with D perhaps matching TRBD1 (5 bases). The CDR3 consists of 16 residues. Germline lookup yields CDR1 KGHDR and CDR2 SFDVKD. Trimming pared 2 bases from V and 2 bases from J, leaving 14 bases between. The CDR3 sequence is CATSDSPGNTNYGYTF. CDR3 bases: TGTGCCACCAGTGATTCCCCAGGGAATACCAACTATGGCTACACCTTC.

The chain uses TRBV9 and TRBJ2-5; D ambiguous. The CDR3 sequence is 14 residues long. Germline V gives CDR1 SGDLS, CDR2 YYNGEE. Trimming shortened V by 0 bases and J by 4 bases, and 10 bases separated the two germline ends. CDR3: CASSVDPSGETQYF. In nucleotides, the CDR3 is TGTGCCAGCAGCGTAGACCCTTCGGGAGAGACCCAGTACTTC. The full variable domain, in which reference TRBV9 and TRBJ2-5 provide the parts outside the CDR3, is DSGVTQTPKHLITATGQRVTLRCSPRSGDLSVYWYQQSLDQGLQFLIQYYNGEERAKGNILERFSAQQFPDLHSELNLSSLELGDSALYFCASSVDPSGETQYFGPGTRLLVL.

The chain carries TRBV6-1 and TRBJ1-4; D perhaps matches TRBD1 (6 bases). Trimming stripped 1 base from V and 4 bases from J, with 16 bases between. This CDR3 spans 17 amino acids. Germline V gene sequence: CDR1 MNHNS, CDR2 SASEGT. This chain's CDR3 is CASSEGTASHSNEKLFF. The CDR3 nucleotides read TGTGCCAGCAGTGAAGGGACAGCCAGTCACAGTAATGAAAAACTGTTTTTT.